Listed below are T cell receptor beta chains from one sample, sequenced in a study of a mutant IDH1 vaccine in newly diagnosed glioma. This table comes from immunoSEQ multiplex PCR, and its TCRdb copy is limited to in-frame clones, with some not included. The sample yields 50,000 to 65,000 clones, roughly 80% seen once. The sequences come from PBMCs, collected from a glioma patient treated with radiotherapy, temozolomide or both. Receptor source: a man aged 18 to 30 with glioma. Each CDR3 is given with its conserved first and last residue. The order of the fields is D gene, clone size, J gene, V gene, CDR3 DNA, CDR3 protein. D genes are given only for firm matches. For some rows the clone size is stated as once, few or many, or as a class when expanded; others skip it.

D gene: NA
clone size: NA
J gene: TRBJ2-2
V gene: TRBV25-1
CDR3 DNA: TGTGCCAGCAGTGTCAGGGGGACGGAGGGCACCGGGGAGCTGTTTTTT
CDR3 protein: CASSVRGTEGTGELFF

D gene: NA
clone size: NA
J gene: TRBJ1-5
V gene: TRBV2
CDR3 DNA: TGTGCCAGCAGTGTGTCCAGGGTTGGCAATCAGCCCCAGCATTTT
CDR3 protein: CASSVSRVGNQPQHF

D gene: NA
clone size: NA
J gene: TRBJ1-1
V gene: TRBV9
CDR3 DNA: TGTGCCAGCAGCGTAGGGGGGGCACAGGGACTGAACACTGAAGCTTTCTTT
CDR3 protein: CASSVGGAQGLNTEAFF

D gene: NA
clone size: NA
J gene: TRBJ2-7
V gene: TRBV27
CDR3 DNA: TGTGCCAGCCGCGTCTCCGCAGGGGCCTCCTACGAGCAGTACTTC
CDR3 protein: CASRVSAGASYEQYF

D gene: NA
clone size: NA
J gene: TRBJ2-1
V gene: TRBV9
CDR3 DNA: TGTGCCAGCAGCGTAGCCGGGTACAATGAGCAGTTCTTC
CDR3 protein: CASSVAGYNEQFF

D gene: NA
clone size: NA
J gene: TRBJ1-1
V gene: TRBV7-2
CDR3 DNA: TGTGCCAGCAGCTTTTCTTACACTGAAGCTTTCTTT
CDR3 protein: CASSFSYTEAFF

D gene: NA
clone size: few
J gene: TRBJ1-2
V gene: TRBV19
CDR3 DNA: TGTGCCATTCGACAGAACTATGGCTACACCTTC
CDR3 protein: CAIRQNYGYTF

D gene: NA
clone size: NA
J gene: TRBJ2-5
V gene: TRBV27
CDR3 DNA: TGTGCCAGCAGTTTAGGTACAGGGCCTCCACAAGAGACCCAGTACTTC
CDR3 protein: CASSLGTGPPQETQYF

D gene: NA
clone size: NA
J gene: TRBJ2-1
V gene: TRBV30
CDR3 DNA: TGTGCCTGGAGTGTAGAAACGTTTGATTACAATGAGCAGTTCTTC
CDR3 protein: CAWSVETFDYNEQFF

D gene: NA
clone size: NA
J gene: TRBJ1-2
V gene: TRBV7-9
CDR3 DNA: TGTGCCAGCAGCTTAAAAGTGGGGGGTGGTTATGGCTACACCTTC
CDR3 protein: CASSLKVGGGYGYTF

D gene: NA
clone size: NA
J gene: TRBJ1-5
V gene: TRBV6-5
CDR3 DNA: TGTGCCAGCAGTTTGGACAGAAATCAGCCCCAGCATTTT
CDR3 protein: CASSLDRNQPQHF

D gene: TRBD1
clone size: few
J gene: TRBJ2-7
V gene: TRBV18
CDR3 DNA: TGTGCCAGCTCATCAGGACAGGGGAACCCCTACGAGCAGTACTTC
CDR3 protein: CASSSGQGNPYEQYF

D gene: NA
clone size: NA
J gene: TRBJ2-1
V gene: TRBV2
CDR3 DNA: TGTGCCAGCAGGGACACGGGCTTCCATGAGCAGTTCTTC
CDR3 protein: CASRDTGFHEQFF

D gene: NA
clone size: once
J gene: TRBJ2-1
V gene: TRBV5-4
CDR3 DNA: TGTGCCAGCAGCGCCCAGGACGGAGGAAATGAGCAGTTCTTC
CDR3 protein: CASSAQDGGNEQFF

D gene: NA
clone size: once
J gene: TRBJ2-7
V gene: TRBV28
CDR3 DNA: TGTGCCAGCAACATAGGGGACGAGCAGTACTTC
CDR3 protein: CASNIGDEQYF

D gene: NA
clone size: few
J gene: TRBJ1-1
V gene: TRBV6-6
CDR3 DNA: TGTGCCAGCAGTTACTCGAGCGGTCTGAACACTGAAGCTTTCTTT
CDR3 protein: CASSYSSGLNTEAFF

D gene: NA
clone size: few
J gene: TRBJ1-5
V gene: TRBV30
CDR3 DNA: TGTGCCTGGTCGACAGGTTCCAATCAGCCCCAGCATTTT
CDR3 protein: CAWSTGSNQPQHF

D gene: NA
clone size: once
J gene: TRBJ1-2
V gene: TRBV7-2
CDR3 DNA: TGTGCCAGCAGCTTGGCGGCCGAAAGTGGGACCTATGGCTACACCTTC
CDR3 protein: CASSLAAESGTYGYTF

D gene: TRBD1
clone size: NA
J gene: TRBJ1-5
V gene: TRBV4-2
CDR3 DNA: TGTGCCAGCAGCCAGGAACAGGGGGCGGGTCAGCCCCAGCATTTT
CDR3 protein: CASSQEQGAGQPQHF

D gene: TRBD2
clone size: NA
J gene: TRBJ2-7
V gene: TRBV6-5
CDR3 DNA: TGTGCCAGCAGTCCCCTAGCGGGAGGCTACGAGCAGTACTTC
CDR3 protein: CASSPLAGGYEQYF

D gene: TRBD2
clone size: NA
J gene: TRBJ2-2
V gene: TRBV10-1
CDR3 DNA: TGCGCCAGCCGAGGACTAGCGGCCTACACCGGGGAGCTGTTTTTT
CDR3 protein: CASRGLAAYTGELFF

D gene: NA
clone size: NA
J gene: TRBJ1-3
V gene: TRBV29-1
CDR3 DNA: TGCAGCGTACAGGGAAGCCTCTCTGGAAACACCATATATTTT
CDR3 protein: CSVQGSLSGNTIYF

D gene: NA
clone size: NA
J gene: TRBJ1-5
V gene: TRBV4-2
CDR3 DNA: TGTGCCAGCAGCCTAGGGGATTTGGGCAATCAGCCCCAGCATTTT
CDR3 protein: CASSLGDLGNQPQHF

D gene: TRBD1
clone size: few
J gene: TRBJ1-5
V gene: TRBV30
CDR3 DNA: TGTGCCTGGAGTGTAACGCGAAGGACAGGGAGGACGGGCAATCAGCCCCAGCATTTT
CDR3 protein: CAWSVTRRTGRTGNQPQHF

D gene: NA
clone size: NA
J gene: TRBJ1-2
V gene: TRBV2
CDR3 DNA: TGTGCCAGCAGGCCCTATGTGAGTGGGCCCTATGGCTACACCTTC
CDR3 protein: CASRPYVSGPYGYTF

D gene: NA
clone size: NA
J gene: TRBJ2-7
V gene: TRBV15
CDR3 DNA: TGTGCCACCAGCAGAGGTGTACTTGGTAGGATTTCCGAGCAGTACTTC
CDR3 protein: CATSRGVLGRISEQYF

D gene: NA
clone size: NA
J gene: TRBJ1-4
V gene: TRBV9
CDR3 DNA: TGTGCCAGCAGCGCCTCGCCTAGCGGCGAAAAACTGTTTTTT
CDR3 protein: CASSASPSGEKLFF

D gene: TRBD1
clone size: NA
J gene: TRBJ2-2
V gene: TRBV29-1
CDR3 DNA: TGCAGCGTCTTACAGGGGGCCTACACCGGGGAGCTGTTTTTT
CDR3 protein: CSVLQGAYTGELFF

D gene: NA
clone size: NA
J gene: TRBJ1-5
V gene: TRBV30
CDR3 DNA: TGTGCCTGGACTTCCGGGATCCACAATCAGCCCCAGCATTTT
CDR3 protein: CAWTSGIHNQPQHF

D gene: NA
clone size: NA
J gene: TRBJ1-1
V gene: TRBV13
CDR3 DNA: TGTGCCAGCAGCTGGCAGAACACTGAAGCTTTCTTT
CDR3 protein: CASSWQNTEAFF

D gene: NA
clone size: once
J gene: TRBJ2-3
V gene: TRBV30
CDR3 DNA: TGTGCCTTGGCGGGGACTCTGGGAACAGATACGCAGTATTTT
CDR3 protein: CALAGTLGTDTQYF

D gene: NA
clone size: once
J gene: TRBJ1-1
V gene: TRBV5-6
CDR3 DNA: TGTGCCAGCAGCCAAGCAGGGTTTAATCGGGCTGAAGCTTTCTTT
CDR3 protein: CASSQAGFNRAEAFF

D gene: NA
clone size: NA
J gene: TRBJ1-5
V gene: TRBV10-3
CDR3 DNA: TGTGCCATCATTAGCAATCAGCCCCAGCATTTT
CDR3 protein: CAIISNQPQHF

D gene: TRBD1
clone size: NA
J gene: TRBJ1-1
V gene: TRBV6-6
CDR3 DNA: TGTGCCAGCAGCCGATCAGGGGGCGGGATGAACACTGAAGCTTTCTTT
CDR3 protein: CASSRSGGGMNTEAFF

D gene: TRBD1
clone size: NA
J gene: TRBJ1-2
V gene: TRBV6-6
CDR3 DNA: TGTGCCAGCACCACTGACAGGGGGAGAGCTAACTATGGCTACACCTTC
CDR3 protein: CASTTDRGRANYGYTF